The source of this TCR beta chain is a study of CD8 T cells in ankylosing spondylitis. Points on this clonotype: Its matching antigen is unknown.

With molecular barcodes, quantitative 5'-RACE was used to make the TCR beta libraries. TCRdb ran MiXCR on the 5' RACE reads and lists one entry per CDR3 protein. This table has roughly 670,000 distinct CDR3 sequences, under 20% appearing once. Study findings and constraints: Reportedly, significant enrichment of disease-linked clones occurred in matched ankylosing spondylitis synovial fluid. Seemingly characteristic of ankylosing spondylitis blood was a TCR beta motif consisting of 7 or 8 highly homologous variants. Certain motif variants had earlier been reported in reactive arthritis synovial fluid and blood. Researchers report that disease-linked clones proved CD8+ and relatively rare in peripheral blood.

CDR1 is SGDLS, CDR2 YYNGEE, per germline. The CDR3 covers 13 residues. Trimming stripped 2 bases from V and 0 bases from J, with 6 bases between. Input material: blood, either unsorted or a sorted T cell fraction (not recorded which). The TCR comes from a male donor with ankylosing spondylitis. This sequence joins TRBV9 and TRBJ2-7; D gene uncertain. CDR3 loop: CASSVALSYEQYF. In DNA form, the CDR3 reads TGTGCCAGCAGCGTGGCACTCTCCTACGAGCAGTACTTC. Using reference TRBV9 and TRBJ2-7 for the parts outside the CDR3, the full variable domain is DSGVTQTPKHLITATGQRVTLRCSPRSGDLSVYWYQQSLDQGLQFLIQYYNGEERAKGNILERFSAQQFPDLHSELNLSSLELGDSALYFCASSVALSYEQYFGPGTRLTVT.